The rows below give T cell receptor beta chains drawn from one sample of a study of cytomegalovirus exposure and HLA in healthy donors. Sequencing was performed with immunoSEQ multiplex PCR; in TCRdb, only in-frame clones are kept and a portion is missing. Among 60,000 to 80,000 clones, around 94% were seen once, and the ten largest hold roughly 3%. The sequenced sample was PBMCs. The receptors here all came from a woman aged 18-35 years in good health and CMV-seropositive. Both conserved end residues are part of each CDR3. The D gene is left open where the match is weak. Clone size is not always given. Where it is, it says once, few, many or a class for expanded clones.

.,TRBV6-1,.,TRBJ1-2,TGTGCCAGCAGGGCCCTACGGGAGGCTAACTATGGCTACACCTTC,CASRALREANYGYTF
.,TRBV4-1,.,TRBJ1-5,TGCGCCAGCAGCCAAGTTGCAACGGAGAGATTGCCCCAGCATTTT,CASSQVATERLPQHF
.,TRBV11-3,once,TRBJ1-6,TGTGCCAGCAGCTTAGATCAAAGGAGTGGGAATTCACCCCTCCACTTT,CASSLDQRSGNSPLHF
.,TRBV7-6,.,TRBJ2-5,TGTGCCAGCAGCTTATTCGTCGATGGGGGACTCCAAGAGACCCAGTACTTC,CASSLFVDGGLQETQYF
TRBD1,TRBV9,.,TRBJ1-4,TGTGCCAGCAGCCTACAGGGGACTAATGAAAAACTGTTTTTT,CASSLQGTNEKLFF
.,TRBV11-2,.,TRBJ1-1,TGTGCCAGCAGCTTAGCCGCCAGGAACACTGAAGCTTTCTTT,CASSLAARNTEAFF
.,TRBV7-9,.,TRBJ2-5,TGTGCCAGCAGTTTTCGAGAGGTCATAGAGACCCAGTACTTC,CASSFREVIETQYF
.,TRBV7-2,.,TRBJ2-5,TGTGCCAGCAGCCGAAGAGGGTACCAAGAGACCCAGTACTTC,CASSRRGYQETQYF
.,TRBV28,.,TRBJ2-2,TGTGCCAGCATGTCGGGGGAAGAGACCGGGGAGCTGTTTTTT,CASMSGEETGELFF
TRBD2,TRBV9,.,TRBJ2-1,TGTGCCAGCAGCGTAAGTACCCTAGCGGGAGACAATGAGCAGTTCTTC,CASSVSTLAGDNEQFF